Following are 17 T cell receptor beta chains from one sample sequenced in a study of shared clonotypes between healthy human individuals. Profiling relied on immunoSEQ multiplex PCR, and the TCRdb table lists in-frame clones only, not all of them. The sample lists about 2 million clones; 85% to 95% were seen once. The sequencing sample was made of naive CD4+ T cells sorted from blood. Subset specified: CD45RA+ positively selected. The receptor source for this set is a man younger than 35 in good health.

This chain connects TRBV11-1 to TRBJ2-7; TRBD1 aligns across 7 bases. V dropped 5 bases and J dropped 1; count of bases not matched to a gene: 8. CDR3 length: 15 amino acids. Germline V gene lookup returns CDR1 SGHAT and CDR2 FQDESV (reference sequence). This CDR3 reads CASSKTGIQSYEQYF. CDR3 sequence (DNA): TGTGCCAGCAGCAAGACAGGGATACAATCCTACGAGCAGTACTTC. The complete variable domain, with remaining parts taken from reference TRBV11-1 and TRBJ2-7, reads EAEVAQSPRYKITEKSQAVAFWCDPISGHATLYWYRQILGQGPELLVQFQDESVVDDSQLPKDRFSAERLKGVDSTLKIQPAELGDSAMYLCASSKTGIQSYEQYFGPGTRLTVT.

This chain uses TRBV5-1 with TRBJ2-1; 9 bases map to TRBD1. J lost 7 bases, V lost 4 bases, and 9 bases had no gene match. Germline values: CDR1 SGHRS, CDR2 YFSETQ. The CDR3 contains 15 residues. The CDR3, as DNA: TGCGCCAGCAGCCAGGGACAGGGAAGTCGGAATGAGCAGTTCTTC. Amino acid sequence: CASSQGQGSRNEQFF.

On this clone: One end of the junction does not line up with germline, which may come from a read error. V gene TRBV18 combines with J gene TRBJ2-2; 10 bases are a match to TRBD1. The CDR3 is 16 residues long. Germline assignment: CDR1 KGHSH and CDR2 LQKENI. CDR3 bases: TGTGCCGGCTCACCTCCGGGACAGGGGACCACCGGGGAGCTGTTTTTT. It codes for CAGSPPGQGTTGELFF.

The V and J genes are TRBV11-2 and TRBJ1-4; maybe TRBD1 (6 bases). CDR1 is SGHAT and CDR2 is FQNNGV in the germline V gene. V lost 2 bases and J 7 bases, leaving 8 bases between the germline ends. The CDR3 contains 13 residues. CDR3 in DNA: TGTGCCAGCAGCTTAACAGGGAGTGAAAAACTGTTTTTT. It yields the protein CASSLTGSEKLFF.

The CDR3: CASSLGPAGNTEAFF. The CDR3 DNA reads TGCGCCAGCAGCTTGGGGCCTGCTGGGAACACTGAAGCTTTCTTT. This chain joins TRBV5-1 and TRBJ1-1; D is unclear. The CDR3 contains 15 residues. Germline V gene lookup returns CDR1 SGHRS and CDR2 YFSETQ. Trimming pared 0 bases from V and 1 base from J, leaving 10 bases between.

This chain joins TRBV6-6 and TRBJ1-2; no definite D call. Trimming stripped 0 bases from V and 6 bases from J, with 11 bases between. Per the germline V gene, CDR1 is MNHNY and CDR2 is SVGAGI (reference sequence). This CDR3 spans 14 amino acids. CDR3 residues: CASSYSSPAHGYTF. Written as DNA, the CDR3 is TGTGCCAGCAGTTACTCGAGTCCGGCCCATGGCTACACCTTC.

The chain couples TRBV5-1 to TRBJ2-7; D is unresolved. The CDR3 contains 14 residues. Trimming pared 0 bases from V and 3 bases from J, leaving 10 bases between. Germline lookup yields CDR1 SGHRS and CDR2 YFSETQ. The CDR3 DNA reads TGCGCCAGCAGCTTGGGATCAGCACTCTACGAGCAGTACTTC. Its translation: CASSLGSALYEQYF.

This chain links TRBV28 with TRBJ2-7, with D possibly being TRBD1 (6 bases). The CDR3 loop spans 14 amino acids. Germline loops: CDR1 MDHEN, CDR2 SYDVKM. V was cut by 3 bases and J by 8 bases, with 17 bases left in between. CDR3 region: CASSFRGGNVQQYF. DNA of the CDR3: TGTGCCAGCAGTTTCCGAGGGGGAAATGTCCAGCAGTACTTC.

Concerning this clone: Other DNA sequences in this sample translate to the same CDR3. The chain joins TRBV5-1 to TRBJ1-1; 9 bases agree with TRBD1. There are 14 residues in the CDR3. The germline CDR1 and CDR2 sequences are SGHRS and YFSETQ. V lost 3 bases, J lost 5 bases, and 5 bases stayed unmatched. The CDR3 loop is CASSSGQGGTEAFF. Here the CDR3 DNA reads TGCGCCAGCAGCTCGGGACAGGGAGGGACTGAAGCTTTCTTT. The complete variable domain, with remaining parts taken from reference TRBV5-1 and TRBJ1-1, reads KAGVTQTPRYLIKTRGQQVTLSCSPISGHRSVSWYQQTPGQGLQFLFEYFSETQRNKGNFPGRFSGRQFSNSRSEMNVSTLELGDSALYLCASSSGQGGTEAFFGQGTRLTVV.

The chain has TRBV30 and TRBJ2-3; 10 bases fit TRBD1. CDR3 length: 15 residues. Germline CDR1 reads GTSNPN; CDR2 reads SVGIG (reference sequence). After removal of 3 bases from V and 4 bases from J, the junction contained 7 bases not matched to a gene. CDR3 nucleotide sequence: TGTGCCTGGAGGACAGACAGGGGGCTCGCAGATACGCAGTATTTT. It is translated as CAWRTDRGLADTQYF.

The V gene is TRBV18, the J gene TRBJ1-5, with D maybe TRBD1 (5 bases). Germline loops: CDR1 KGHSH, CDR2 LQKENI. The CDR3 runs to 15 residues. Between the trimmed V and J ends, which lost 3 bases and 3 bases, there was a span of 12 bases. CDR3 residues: CASSPQEGANQPQHF. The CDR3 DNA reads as TGTGCCAGCTCACCGCAGGAAGGGGCCAATCAGCCCCAGCATTTT.

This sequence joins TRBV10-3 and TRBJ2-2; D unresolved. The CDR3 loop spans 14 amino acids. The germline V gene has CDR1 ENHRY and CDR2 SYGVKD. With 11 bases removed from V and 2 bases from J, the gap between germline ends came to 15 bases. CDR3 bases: TGTGCCTTCCACCGGGTCTTTAACACCGGGGAGCTGTTTTTT. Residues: CAFHRVFNTGELFF.

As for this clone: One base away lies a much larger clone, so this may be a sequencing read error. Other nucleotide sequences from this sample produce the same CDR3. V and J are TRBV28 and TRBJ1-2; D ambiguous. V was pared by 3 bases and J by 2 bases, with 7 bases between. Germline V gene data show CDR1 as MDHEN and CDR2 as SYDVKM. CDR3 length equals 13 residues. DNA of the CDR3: TGTGCCAGCAGTTTGGTAGGGAACTATGGCTACACCTTC. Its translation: CASSLVGNYGYTF.

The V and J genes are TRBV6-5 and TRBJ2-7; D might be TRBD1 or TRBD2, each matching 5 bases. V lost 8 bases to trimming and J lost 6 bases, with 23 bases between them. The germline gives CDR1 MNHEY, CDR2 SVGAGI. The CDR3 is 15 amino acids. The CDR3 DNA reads TGTGCCAGCTCCGTCATCTCTCACGGGGCTAGCGAGCAGTACTTC. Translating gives CASSVISHGASEQYF.

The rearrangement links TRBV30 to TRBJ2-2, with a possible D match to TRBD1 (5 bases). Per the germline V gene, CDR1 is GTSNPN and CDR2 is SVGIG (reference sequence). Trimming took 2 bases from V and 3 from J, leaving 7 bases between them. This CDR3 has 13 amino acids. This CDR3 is CAWSPGYTGELFF. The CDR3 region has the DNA TGTGCCTGGAGTCCAGGGTACACCGGGGAGCTGTTTTTT.

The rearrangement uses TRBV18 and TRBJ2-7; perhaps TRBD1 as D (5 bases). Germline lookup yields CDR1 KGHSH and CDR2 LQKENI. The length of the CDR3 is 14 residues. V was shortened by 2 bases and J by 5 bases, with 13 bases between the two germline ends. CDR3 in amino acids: CASSPSPGLDEQYF. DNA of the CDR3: TGTGCCAGCTCACCATCGCCAGGGCTTGACGAGCAGTACTTC.

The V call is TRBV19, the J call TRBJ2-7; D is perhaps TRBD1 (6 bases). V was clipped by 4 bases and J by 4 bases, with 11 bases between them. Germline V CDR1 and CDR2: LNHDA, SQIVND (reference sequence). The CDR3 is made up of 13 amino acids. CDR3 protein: CASSTDGQYEQYF. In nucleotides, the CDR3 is TGTGCCAGTAGTACGGACGGACAGTACGAGCAGTACTTC.